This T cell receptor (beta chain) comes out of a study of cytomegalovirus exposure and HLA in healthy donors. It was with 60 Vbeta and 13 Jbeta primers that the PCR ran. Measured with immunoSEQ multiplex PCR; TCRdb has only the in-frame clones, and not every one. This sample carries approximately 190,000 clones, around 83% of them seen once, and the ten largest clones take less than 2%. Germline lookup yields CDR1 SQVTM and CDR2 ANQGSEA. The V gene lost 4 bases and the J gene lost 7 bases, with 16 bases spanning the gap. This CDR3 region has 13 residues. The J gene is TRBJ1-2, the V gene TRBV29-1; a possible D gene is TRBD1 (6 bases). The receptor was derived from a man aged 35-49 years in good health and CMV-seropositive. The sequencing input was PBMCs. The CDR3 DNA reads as TGCAGCGTTGGATCGACAGGTAATGGTGGCTACACCTTC. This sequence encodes CSVGSTGNGGYTF.